This T cell receptor beta chain is drawn from a study of blood T cells in healthy people across ages. Those donating, healthy Caucasian individuals from Russia, were aged roughly 6 to 90. The CDR3 is 14 residues long. Trimming cost V 5 bases and J 7 bases; bases outside gene matches: 5. The V gene's germline CDR1 is SGHTA and CDR2 FQGNSA. Study-level points and caveats: Any conclusive comparison of naive versus antigen-experienced cells was prevented by using unsorted PBMCs.

Combining a sample-barcoded 5' primer with a J-beta primer mix, a second PCR ran for roughly 7 to 11 cycles. TCRdb re-called the 5' RACE reads through MiXCR, storing one row per CDR3 protein. This table has fewer than 2,000,000 distinct CDR3 sequences, about two fifths appearing once. Details on this clonotype: What it recognizes is unknown.

The clonotype was recovered from a human donor in good health. The sample comprised blood. The rearrangement joins TRBV7-2 to TRBJ2-1; 10 bases align to TRBD2. For the CDR3, the DNA is TGTGCCAGCAGCCCCGGACTAGCGGAAAATGAGCAGTTCTTC. This translates into CASSPGLAENEQFF.